The 14 T cell receptor beta chains below come from one sample, sequenced in a study of T cells in Graves' hyperthyroidism and ophthalmopathy (dated by TCRdb to between 2017 and 2020). The method was multiplex PCR. Sequencing instrument: Illumina HiSeq 2000. Amplification of TCR beta CDR3 regions was carried out from RNA transcripts. A first-round RT-PCR of the TCR CDR3 used the HTBI primer set with the Qiagen OneStep RT-PCR kit. TCRdb passed the public sequencing reads through fastp at Q25 and MiXCR, retaining productive beta sequences. Every CDR3 protein is listed once, alongside the most common genes and DNA of its rows. Within this sample are 480,000 or so distinct CDR3 sequences, with approximately 15% of them counted one time only. The ten largest clones add up to around a sixth of the sample. The source material was blood. The origin of the receptors is a woman aged 18-35 years with Graves' hyperthyroidism.

The chain recombines TRBV3-1 with TRBJ2-5; TRBD2 agrees at 9 bases. CDR1 and CDR2 (germline): LGHDT, YNNKEL (reference sequence). CDR3 length: 16 amino acids. V lost 1 base, J lost 1 base, and 4 bases stayed unmatched. The CDR3 sequence: CASSQGGRAVQETQYF. Written as DNA, the CDR3 is TGTGCCAGCAGCCAAGGCGGGAGGGCCGTCCAAGAGACCCAGTACTTC.

This clonotype has a count of ten or more. V usage is TRBV6-1 and J usage is TRBJ2-1, with 8 bases fitting TRBD1. V was pared by 7 bases and J by 6 bases, with 2 bases of the junction left unmatched. The CDR3 sequence is 12 residues long. The germline V gene encodes CDR1 MNHNS and CDR2 SASEGT. CDR3 residues: CASKDRANEQFF. The CDR3 nucleotides are TGTGCCAGCAAGGACAGGGCCAATGAGCAGTTCTTC.

CDR3 bases: TGCGCCAGCAGCTTGGAAGGACAGGGTGGCAATGAGCAGTTCTTC. Protein: CASSLEGQGGNEQFF. The J gene is TRBJ2-1, the V gene TRBV5-1, with 8 bases fitting TRBD1. CDR3 length equals 15 residues. V dropped 0 bases and J dropped 6; count of bases not matched to a gene: 5. Germline CDR1 reads SGHRS; CDR2 reads YFSETQ.

This clonotype was detected a few times. The chain combines TRBV6-1 with TRBJ2-7; the match to TRBD2 covers 12 bases. Looked up from germline, CDR1 is MNHNS and CDR2 is SASEGT. Trimming cost V 5 bases and J 3 bases; bases outside gene matches: 14. This CDR3 is built from 18 residues. The CDR3 nucleotides read TGTGCCAGCAGTCCAGACGGGACTAGCGGGCCTAGCCGCTACGAGCAGTACTTC. It is translated as CASSPDGTSGPSRYEQYF.

This clonotype was seen ten or more times. As DNA, the CDR3 is TGTGCCAGCAGCCAGGGGCAGGCGGCTCCCTACGAGCAGTACGTC. Encoded protein: CASSQGQAAPYEQYV. The genes are TRBV3-1 and TRBJ2-7, with D maybe TRBD1 (5 bases). V was clipped by 3 bases and J by 2 bases, with 14 bases between them. CDR1 is LGHDT and CDR2 is YNNKEL in the germline V gene (reference sequence). CDR3 length: 15 amino acids.

The gene calls are TRBV27 and TRBJ2-1; 8 bases line up with TRBD2. The CDR3 has 15 amino acids. The germline gives CDR1 MNHEY, CDR2 SMNVEV (reference sequence). The junction had 13 bases not matched to a gene; V was cut back by 9 bases and J by 6 bases. DNA for the CDR3: TGTGCCAGTCAGTTGGGACTAGGTTCTGGCAATGAGCAGTTCTTC. It specifies CASQLGLGSGNEQFF.

This clonotype was counted a few times. This chain joins TRBV19 and TRBJ1-2; D gene ambiguous. CDR3 length equals 11 residues. V was shortened by 8 bases and J by 1 base, with 5 bases between the two germline ends. Germline lookup yields CDR1 LNHDA and CDR2 SQIVND (reference sequence). The CDR3 DNA sequence: TGTGCCAGTGGGTTTAACTATGGCTACACCTTC. Its translation is CASGFNYGYTF.

This sequence joins TRBV20-1 and TRBJ2-1; TRBD2 matches at 11 bases. The V gene end was trimmed by 2 bases and the J gene end by 0 bases; junction bases not matched to a gene: 12. The germline V gene has CDR1 DFQATT and CDR2 SNEGSKA (reference sequence). CDR3 length: 19 residues. The CDR3 DNA follows: TGCAGTGCTAGACCGGGGCTAGCGGGAGGATCGAGCTCCTACAATGAGCAGTTCTTC. Encoded protein: CSARPGLAGGSSSYNEQFF.

The rearrangement joins TRBV25-1 to TRBJ1-5, with D tentatively TRBD1 (6 bases). CDR3 size: 16 residues. Germline CDR1 reads MGHDK; CDR2 reads SYGVNS. Trimming left V 1 base short and J 3 bases short, with 13 bases between. CDR3 protein: CASSESGGGHNQPQHF. In DNA, the CDR3 is TGTGCCAGCAGTGAATCCGGAGGGGGGCACAATCAGCCCCAGCATTTT.

The rearrangement links TRBV4-2 to TRBJ2-7, with 11 bases that match TRBD1. The length of the CDR3 is 14 residues. V lost 1 base, J lost 5 bases, and 1 base stayed unmatched. Germline CDR1 is LGHNA and CDR2 is YNFKEQ. The CDR3, as DNA: TGTGCCAGCAGCCAAGGGGGACAGGGGGACGAGCAGTACTTC. This translates into CASSQGGQGDEQYF.

This clonotype was counted at least ten times. The chain links TRBV30 to TRBJ1-4, with D possibly matching TRBD1 (5 bases). Germline CDR1 is GTSNPN and CDR2 is SVGIG (reference sequence). This CDR3 spans 15 amino acids. V gave up 1 base and J gave up 10 bases, with 19 bases separating them. In DNA, the CDR3 is TGTGCCTGGAGTGGAACCGGGACTGTGGGGCGAAAACTGTTTTTT. This encodes CAWSGTGTVGRKLFF.

This clonotype has at least ten counts. The chain joins TRBV12-3 or TRBV12-4 to TRBJ2-3; no clear D. The length of the CDR3 is 12 residues. V was pared by 1 base and J by 6 bases, with 5 bases between. The chain's CDR3 is CASSLDQDTQYF. The CDR3 region has the DNA TGTGCCAGCAGTTTAGACCAGGATACGCAGTATTTT.

This clonotype was observed at least ten times. The chain has TRBV12-3 or TRBV12-4 and TRBJ1-1; D not resolved. The V end lost 6 bases, the J end lost 12 bases, and 17 bases lay between the germline ends. This CDR3 comprises 12 residues. The CDR3 DNA is TGTGCCAGCAGCAATTGGGCCCAAAGGCCTTTCTTT. This codes for CASSNWAQRPFF.

This clonotype was counted ten times or more. V gene TRBV27 combines with J gene TRBJ2-2, with a possible D match to TRBD2 (6 bases). CDR3 length equals 16 residues. Trimming shortened V by 6 bases and J by 7 bases, and 21 bases separated the two germline ends. In germline, CDR1 is MNHEY, CDR2 SMNVEV (reference sequence). The CDR3 DNA sequence: TGTGCCAGCAGAGGGACTGGGGGTGGGTACGTCGGGGAGCTGTTTTTT. It yields the protein CASRGTGGGYVGELFF.